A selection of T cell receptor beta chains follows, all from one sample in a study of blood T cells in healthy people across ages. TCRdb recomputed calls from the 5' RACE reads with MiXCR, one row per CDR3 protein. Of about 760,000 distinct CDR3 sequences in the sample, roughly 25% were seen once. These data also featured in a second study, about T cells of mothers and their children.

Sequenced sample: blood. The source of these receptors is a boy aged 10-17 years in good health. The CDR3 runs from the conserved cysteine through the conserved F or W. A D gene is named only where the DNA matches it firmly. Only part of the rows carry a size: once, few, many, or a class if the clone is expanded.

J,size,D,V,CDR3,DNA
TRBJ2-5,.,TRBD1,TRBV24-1,CATSDPPGTGGGETQYF,TGTGCCACCAGTGACCCACCTGGGACAGGGGGGGGAGAGACCCAGTACTTC
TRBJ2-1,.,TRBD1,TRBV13,CASSIGTGRYNEQFF,TGTGCCAGCAGCATCGGGACAGGCAGATACAATGAGCAGTTCTTC
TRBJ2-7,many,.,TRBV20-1,CSARDRGYEQYF,TGCAGTGCTAGAGACAGGGGTTACGAGCAGTACTTC
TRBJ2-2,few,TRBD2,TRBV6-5,CASSYSIGSGKTGELFF,TGTGCCAGCAGTTACTCGATTGGGAGCGGGAAAACCGGGGAGCTGTTTTTT
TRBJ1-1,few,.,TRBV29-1,CSVELQKLSTEAFF,TGCAGCGTTGAATTGCAGAAGTTAAGCACTGAAGCTTTCTTT
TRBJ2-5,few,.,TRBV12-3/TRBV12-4,CASGKPQETQYF,TGTGCCAGCGGGAAGCCACAAGAGACCCAGTACTTC
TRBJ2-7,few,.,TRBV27,CASSSGLYERYF,TGTGCCAGCAGCTCGGGCCTCTACGAGCGGTACTTC
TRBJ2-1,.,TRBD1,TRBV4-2,CACSHLRPGTAKYNEQFF,TGTGCCTGCAGCCACTTACGCCCGGGGACAGCGAAGTACAATGAGCAGTTCTTC
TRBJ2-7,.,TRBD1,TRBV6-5,CASSYSGQGVYEQYF,TGTGCCAGCAGTTACTCAGGACAGGGGGTTTACGAGCAGTACTTC
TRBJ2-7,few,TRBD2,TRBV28,CASRGLAGVFEQYF,TGTGCCAGCCGAGGACTAGCGGGAGTATTTGAGCAGTACTTC
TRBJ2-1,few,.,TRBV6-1,CASSEAQQEVGQFF,TGTGCCAGCAGTGAAGCCCAACAGGAAGTTGGGCAGTTCTTC
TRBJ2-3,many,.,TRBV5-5,CASSPWGTDTQYF,TGTGCCAGCAGCCCGTGGGGGACAGATACGCAGTATTTT
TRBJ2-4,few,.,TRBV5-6,CASSLERGHIQYF,TGTGCCAGCAGCTTGGAACGAGGACACATTCAGTACTTC
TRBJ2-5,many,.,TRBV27,CASSYGGEGETQYF,TGTGCCAGCAGTTACGGGGGAGAGGGAGAGACCCAGTACTTC
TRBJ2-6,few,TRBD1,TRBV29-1,CSVTATGGAGANVLTF,TGCAGCGTTACTGCTACAGGGGGCGCTGGGGCCAACGTCCTGACTTTC
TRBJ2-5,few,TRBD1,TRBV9,CASSVSGGEETQYF,TGTGCCAGCAGCGTCTCAGGGGGCGAAGAGACCCAGTACTTC
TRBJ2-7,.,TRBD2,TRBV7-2,CASSFTAGGWGEQYF,TGTGCCAGCAGCTTTACCGCGGGGGGCTGGGGGGAGCAGTACTTC
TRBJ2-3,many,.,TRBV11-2,CASSADVGGPDTQYF,TGTGCCAGCAGCGCCGACGTCGGGGGCCCAGATACGCAGTATTTT
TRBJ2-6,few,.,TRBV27,CASAQGYGANVLTF,TGTGCCAGCGCGCAGGGGTATGGGGCCAACGTCCTGACTTTC
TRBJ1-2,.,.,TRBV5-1,CASSLVHTSDYGDTF,TGCGCCAGCAGCTTGGTACACACTTCGGACTATGGCGACACCTTC
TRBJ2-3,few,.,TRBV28,CASSSTGANTDTQYF,TGTGCCAGCAGTTCAACCGGGGCCAACACAGATACGCAGTATTTT
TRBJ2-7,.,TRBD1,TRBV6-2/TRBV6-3,CASSSETGTDSYEQYF,TGTGCCAGCAGTTCGGAAACCGGGACAGACTCCTACGAGCAGTACTTC
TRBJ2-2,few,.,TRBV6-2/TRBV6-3,CASRKPGTQNTGELFF,TGTGCCAGCAGAAAACCCGGGACACAGAACACCGGGGAGCTGTTTTTT
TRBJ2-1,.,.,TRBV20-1,CSARGGHHFYNEQFF,TGCAGTGCTAGAGGTGGACACCATTTCTACAATGAGCAGTTCTTC
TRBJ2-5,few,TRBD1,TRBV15,CATSRGGQYQETQYF,TGTGCCACCAGCAGAGGGGGACAGTACCAAGAGACCCAGTACTTC
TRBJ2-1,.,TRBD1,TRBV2,CASRGRQGGLHNEQFF,TGTGCCAGCAGGGGACGACAGGGGGGATTACACAATGAGCAGTTCTTC
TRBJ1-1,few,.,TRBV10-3,CAISESGGETEAFF,TGTGCCATCAGTGAGTCCGGAGGGGAGACTGAAGCTTTCTTT
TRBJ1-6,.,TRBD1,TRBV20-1,CSAMPPGQGPLPLHF,TGCAGCGCCATGCCCCCGGGACAGGGGCCGCTTCCCCTCCACTTT
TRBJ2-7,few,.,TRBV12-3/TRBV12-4,CASTLGGGSYEQYF,TGTGCCAGCACACTGGGAGGGGGGTCTTACGAGCAGTACTTC
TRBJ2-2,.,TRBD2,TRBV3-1,CASSQDSWLAGPNTGELFF,TGTGCCAGCAGCCAAGATTCGTGGCTAGCGGGGCCCAACACCGGGGAGCTGTTTTTT
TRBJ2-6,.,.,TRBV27,CASSLSGQLGANVLTF,TGTGCCAGCAGTTTATCAGGACAGCTTGGGGCCAACGTCCTGACTTTC
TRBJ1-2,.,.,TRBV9,CASERSNYGYTF,TGTGCCAGCGAAAGGTCTAACTATGGCTACACCTTC
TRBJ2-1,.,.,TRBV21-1,CASSKVGSTGGEQFF,TGTGCCAGCAGCAAAGTAGGCAGCACAGGGGGTGAGCAGTTCTTC
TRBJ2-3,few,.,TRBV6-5,CASSRAGIDGDTQYF,TGTGCCAGCAGCCGGGCGGGCATAGACGGAGATACGCAGTATTTT
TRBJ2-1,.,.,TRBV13,CASSFMRGHNEQFF,TGTGCCAGCAGCTTTATGCGGGGGCACAATGAGCAGTTCTTC